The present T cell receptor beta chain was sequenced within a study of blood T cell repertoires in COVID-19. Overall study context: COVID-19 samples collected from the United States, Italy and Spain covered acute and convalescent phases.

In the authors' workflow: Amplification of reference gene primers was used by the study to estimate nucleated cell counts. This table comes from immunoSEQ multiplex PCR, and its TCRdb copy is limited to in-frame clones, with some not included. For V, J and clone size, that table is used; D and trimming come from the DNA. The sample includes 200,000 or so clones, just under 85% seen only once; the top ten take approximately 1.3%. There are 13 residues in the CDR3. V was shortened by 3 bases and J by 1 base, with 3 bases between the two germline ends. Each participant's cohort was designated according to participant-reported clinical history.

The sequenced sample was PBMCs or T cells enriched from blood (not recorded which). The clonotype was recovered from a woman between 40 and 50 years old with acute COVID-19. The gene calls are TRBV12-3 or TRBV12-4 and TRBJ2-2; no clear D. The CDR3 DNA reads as TGTGCCAGCAGTTTTATGAACACCGGGGAGCTGTTTTTT. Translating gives CASSFMNTGELFF.